The clone carrying this TCR beta chain showed up just a few times. As yet, its antigen is unknown. Beta-chain TCR CDR3 regions were amplified from RNA transcripts. Investigators did first-round RT-PCR with HTBI primers, then second-round multiplex PCR. One entry per CDR3 protein, called by TCRdb with MiXCR from the multiplex PCR reads. Among about 740,000 distinct CDR3 sequences listed, around 40% were seen once. From fresh peripheral blood, roughly 9.3 ml in volume, the PBMCs were obtained. This entry is derived from a study of Graves' ophthalmopathy and Graves' hyperthyroidism. Trimming removed 1 base from V and 5 bases from J; junction bases left unmatched: 6. Germline assignment: CDR1 DFQATT and CDR2 SNEGSKA (reference sequence). The CDR3 totals 14 residues. Overall study results and limits: In predicting ophthalmopathy progression, the model reached 70.59% sensitivity and approximately 72% specificity.

The TCR comes from an adult man with Graves' ophthalmopathy. The chain links TRBV20-1 to TRBJ2-5; TRBD1 agrees at 8 bases. The material sequenced was peripheral blood. Here the CDR3 DNA reads TGCAGTGCTAGAGGAGACAGGGGTGCGGAGACCCAGTACTTC. Encoded protein: CSARGDRGAETQYF.